This entry is about one T cell receptor beta chain. The antigen is undetermined. CDR1 and CDR2 (germline): MDHEN, SYDVKM. The ends were cut back, 4 bases at V and 0 bases at J, with 22 bases in the middle. The CDR3 sequence is 19 residues long. Each donor's status was that of a healthy bone marrow donor. This entry is derived from a study of cytomegalovirus exposure and HLA in healthy donors. Study-wide findings and caveats: In vitro data verified a few CMV-associated chains as specific for CMV antigens. The authors later found TCR association rates varying by HLA locus, with DRB1 most and HLA-C fewest.

PCR amplification relied on 60 Vbeta primers (plus 13 Jbeta primers). In the authors' methods: A later analysis counted roughly 74 million unique TCR beta chains, around 10 million shared. Assay: immunoSEQ multiplex PCR; the TCRdb copy retains only in-frame clones and omits some. That table supplies the V and J calls and clone size; D and trimming were determined from the DNA. This table has about 83,000 clones, about four fifths appearing once. This sequence originates from a young woman in good health and CMV-seronegative. The specimen sequenced was PBMCs. This chain connects TRBV28 to TRBJ2-1, with a weak D call TRBD1 (6 bases). This chain's CDR3 is CASSSYRTLRGSSYNEQFF. CDR3 sequence (DNA): TGTGCCAGCAGTTCCTACAGAACCCTCAGGGGAAGCTCCTACAATGAGCAGTTCTTC.